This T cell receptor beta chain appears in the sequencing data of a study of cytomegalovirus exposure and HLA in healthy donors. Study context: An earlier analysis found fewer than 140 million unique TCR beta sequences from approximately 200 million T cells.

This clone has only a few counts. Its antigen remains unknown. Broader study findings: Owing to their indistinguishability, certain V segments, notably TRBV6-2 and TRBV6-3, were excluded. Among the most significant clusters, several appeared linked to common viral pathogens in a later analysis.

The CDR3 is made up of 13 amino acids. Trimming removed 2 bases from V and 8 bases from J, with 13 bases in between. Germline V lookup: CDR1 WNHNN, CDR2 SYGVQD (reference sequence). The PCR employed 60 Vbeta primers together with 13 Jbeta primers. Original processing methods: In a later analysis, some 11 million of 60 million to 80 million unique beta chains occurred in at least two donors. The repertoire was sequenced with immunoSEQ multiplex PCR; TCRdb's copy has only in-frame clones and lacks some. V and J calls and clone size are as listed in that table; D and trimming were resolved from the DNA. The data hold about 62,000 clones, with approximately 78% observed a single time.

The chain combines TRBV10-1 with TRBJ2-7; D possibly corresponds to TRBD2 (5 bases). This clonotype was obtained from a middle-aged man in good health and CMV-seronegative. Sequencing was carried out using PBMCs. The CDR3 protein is CASSEEGSYKQYF. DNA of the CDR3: TGCGCCAGCAGTGAGGAGGGCAGTTACAAGCAGTACTTC.